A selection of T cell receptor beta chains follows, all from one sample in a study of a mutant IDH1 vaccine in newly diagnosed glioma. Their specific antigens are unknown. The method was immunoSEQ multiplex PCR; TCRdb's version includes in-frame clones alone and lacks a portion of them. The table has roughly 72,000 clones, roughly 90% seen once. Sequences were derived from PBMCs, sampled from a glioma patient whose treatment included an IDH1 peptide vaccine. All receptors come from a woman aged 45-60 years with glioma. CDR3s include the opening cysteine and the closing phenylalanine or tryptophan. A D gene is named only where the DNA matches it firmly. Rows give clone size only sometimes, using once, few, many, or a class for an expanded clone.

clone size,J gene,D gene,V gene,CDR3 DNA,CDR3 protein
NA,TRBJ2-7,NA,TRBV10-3,TGTGCCATCAGCACCCATGAACCTAAGGGGTCCGAGCAGTACTTC,CAISTHEPKGSEQYF
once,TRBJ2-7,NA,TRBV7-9,TGTGCCAGCAGCTCCATATCCATACTCCCTTTTGGGCAGGAGCAGTACTTC,CASSSISILPFGQEQYF
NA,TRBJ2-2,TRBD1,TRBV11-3,TGTGCCAGCAGCTTTGACAGGGACACCGGGGAGCTGTTTTTT,CASSFDRDTGELFF
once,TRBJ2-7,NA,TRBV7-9,TGTGCCAGCAGCTTAGGGCAGGAACAGTACTTC,CASSLGQEQYF
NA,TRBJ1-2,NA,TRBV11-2,TGTGCCAGCAGCTCCCGCCCTGGACAGTCGTACAACTATGGCTACACCTTC,CASSSRPGQSYNYGYTF
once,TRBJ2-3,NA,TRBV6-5,TGTGCCAGCAGTTACGGCTTCTCGGCAGATACGCAGTATTTT,CASSYGFSADTQYF
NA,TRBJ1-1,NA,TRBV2,TGTGCCAGCAGTGAAGGGGATTCCACTGAAGCTTTCTTT,CASSEGDSTEAFF
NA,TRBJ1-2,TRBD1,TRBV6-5,TGTGCCAGCAGTTGGGGGGACAGGAACTATGGCTACACCTTC,CASSWGDRNYGYTF
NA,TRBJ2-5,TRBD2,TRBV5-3,TGTGCCAGCTTGGGGTCGACTAGCCTCCAAGAGACCCAGTACTTC,CASLGSTSLQETQYF
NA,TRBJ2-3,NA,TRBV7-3,TGTGCCAGCAGCTCACAACCAGGAAGGGGCACAGATACGCAGTATTTT,CASSSQPGRGTDTQYF
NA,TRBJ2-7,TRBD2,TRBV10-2,TGCGCCAGCAGGAGCGGGAGGGCCTACGAGCAGTACTTC,CASRSGRAYEQYF
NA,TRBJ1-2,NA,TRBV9,TGTGCCAGCAGCGTAGACAGCTGGGGCTATGGCTACACCTTC,CASSVDSWGYGYTF
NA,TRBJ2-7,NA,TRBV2,TGTGCCAGCAGTGAAGCGTACGAGCAGTACTTC,CASSEAYEQYF